The entry that follows covers one TCR beta chain sequence. The sample comes from a study of cytomegalovirus exposure and HLA in healthy donors. PCR employed 60 Vbeta and 13 Jbeta primers. Profiled with immunoSEQ multiplex PCR; TCRdb holds only in-frame clones, not every one. The sample includes about 87,000 clones, 74% seen only once; the top ten take around 22%. Sample: PBMCs. This TCR derives from a man aged 25 to 40 in good health and CMV-seropositive.

CDR3 sequence (DNA): TGTGCCAGCAGCACAGGGGTAGCGGGAGATGAGACCCAGTACTTC. Protein: CASSTGVAGDETQYF. The chain has TRBV11-2 and TRBJ2-5; 9 nucleotides line up with TRBD2. Trimming removed 5 bases from V and 5 bases from J; junction bases left unmatched: 9. This CDR3 spans 15 amino acids. Per the germline V gene, CDR1 is SGHAT and CDR2 is FQNNGV.